A single TCR beta chain is shown here with its context. These data are taken from a study of cytomegalovirus exposure and HLA in healthy donors. Use of 60 Vbeta and 13 Jbeta primers characterized the PCR. Profiled with immunoSEQ multiplex PCR; TCRdb holds only in-frame clones, not every one. Here the sample spans 150,000 or so clones, roughly 70% being singletons. The CDR3 is 12 amino acids. V lost 0 bases, J lost 5 bases, and 6 bases lay in between. Germline V gives CDR1 SGHDT, CDR2 YYEEEE. The sample comprised PBMCs. The V and J genes are TRBV5-6 and TRBJ2-7, with a tentative D call TRBD2 (6 bases). The sequence was obtained from a male donor in good health and CMV-seronegative. This CDR3 reads CASSLGGDEQYF. The DNA for the CDR3 is TGTGCCAGCAGCTTGGGGGGGGACGAGCAGTACTTC. Full variable domain (rest looked up from reference TRBV5-6 and TRBJ2-7): DAGVTQSPTHLIKTRGQQVTLRCSPKSGHDTVSWYQQALGQGPQFIFQYYEEEERQRGNFPDRFSGHQFPNYSSELNVNALLLGDSALYLCASSLGGDEQYFGPGTRLTVT.